This T cell receptor (beta chain) derives from a study of PD-L1 blockade in urothelial cancer (dated by TCRdb to about 2017). Background for the entire study: Every patient began therapy at some point between 2013 and 2015 and was given atezolizumab 1,200 mg intravenously every 3 weeks. A median of 141,255 T cells and around 81,000 unique TCRs was obtained from blood samples, and a median clonality of roughly 0.082 was observed. The study, an exploratory multi-omic analysis, examined somatic, immune and clinical correlates of response to PD-L1 blockade with atezolizumab in urothelial cancer. Patients had an ECOG performance status of 0 or 1 and had received between 0 and 3 prior chemotherapy regimens. About 85% of the roughly 29 patients were males with bladder-origin urothelial cancer, and about two thirds of the roughly 30 reported a prior smoking history. Progression-free survival longer than 6 months counted as durable clinical benefit, and TCR features were additionally tested against both progression-free and overall survival. Eight or nine patients reached durable clinical benefit, while roughly 22 patients did not. Blood samples were analyzed at 3 weeks after treatment start (second dose) and at 6 weeks after treatment start. Pretreatment tumor samples and matched peripheral blood, collected serially before and after atezolizumab treatment, underwent TCR sequencing. Over 28 patients had pretreatment blood TCR-seq, around 25 had at least one posttreatment blood collection, and around 25 had tumor TCR-seq. In the same patients who had TCR sequencing, pretreatment tumors also underwent whole exome sequencing and RNA sequencing.

According to the germline V gene, CDR1 reads KGHSH and CDR2 reads LQKENI. The trim is 0 bases for V and 2 bases for J, with a gap of 9 bases between the germline ends. The CDR3 starts with the cysteine, ends with the phenylalanine, and has 15 residues. Kept here is only the CDR3 DNA, which spans 45 bases and is read in frame from base 1. The cohort comprised approximately 30 patients with locally advanced or metastatic urothelial carcinoma treated at Memorial Sloan Kettering on a trial protocol. Peripheral blood mononuclear cells were collected pretreatment and during treatment, with between 1 and 8 total time points per patient. The Qiagen DNeasy Blood extraction kit was used to purify genomic DNA from total PBMCs and tumor samples. PBMCs were collected pretreatment and during treatment and were isolated and stored as previously described. Synthetic TCR analog templates were spiked into each PCR so that absolute template abundance could be estimated from read counts. TCRbeta CDR3 regions were amplified from genomic DNA with bias-controlled V and J gene primers using the immunoSEQ assay. Sequencing of rearranged TCRbeta segments was done at approximately 20X coverage. As for how the authors treated the data: Sequencing errors were corrected by clustering, and CDR3s were annotated against IMGT so that V, D and J genes could be assigned. Downstream analyses used only productive TCRbeta rearrangements and left out out-of-frame or stop-codon sequences. Clonality was calculated as one minus the Shannon entropy normalized by the log of the number of unique productive sequences. Fisher's exact test with Benjamini-Hochberg correction, using a cutoff of adjusted p below 0.01, was how clones that differed between time points or between blood and tumor were identified. The source is immuneACCESS, and TCRdb retained only in-frame sequences with V and J called. Part of the clones is not carried over; for the studies checked, unresolved V genes explain less than half of this, and the remainder is unexplained. V and J calls and clone size come straight from that table; D and trimming were deduced from the DNA. The sample table contains roughly 60,000 clones; only one count was recorded for more than 65% of them. The leading ten clones occupy approximately 4% of the sample.

Note on this clone: Its antigen is still unknown. No quality values exist for individual bases; no much larger clone is one base distant.

Results and caveats for the whole study, not just this receptor: Because the sample size was small (n = 29) and many of the analyses were exploratory, the results are meant to be hypothesis-generating. At 3 weeks after the start of treatment, tumor-associated TCR clones in peripheral blood had expanded more in patients with durable benefit (n of about 20, p = 0.022). Improved progression-free and overall survival was found to be associated with pretreatment peripheral blood TCR clonality below the median.

This sequence originates from a man between 65 and 80 years old with urothelial cancer. The chain couples TRBV18 to TRBJ2-3; a tentative D call is TRBD2 (6 bases match). The sequenced sample was PBMCs, obtained around atezolizumab (anti-PD-L1) treatment. The CDR3 corresponds to CASSPPGLNTDTQYF. In nucleotide form, the sequence is TGTGCCAGCTCACCACCGGGACTCAACACAGATACGCAGTATTTT.